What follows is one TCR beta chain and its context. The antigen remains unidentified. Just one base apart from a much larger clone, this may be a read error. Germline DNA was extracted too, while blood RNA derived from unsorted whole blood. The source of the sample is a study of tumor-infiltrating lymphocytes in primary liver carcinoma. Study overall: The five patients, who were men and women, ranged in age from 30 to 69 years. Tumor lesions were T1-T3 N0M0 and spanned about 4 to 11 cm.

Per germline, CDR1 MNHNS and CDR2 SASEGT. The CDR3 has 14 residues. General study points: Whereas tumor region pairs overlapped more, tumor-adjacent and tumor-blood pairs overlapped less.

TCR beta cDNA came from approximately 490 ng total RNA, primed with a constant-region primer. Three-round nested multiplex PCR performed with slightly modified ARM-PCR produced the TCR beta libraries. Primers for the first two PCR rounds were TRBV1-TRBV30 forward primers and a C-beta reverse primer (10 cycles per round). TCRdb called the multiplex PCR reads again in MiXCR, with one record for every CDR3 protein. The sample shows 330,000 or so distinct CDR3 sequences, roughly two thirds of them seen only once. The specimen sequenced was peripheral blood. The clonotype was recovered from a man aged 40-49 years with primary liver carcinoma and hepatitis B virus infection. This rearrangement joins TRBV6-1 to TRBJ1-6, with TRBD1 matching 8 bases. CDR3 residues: CASSERDRNSSLHF. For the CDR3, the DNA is TGTGCCAGCAGTGAACGGGACAGGAATTCATCCCTCCACTTT.